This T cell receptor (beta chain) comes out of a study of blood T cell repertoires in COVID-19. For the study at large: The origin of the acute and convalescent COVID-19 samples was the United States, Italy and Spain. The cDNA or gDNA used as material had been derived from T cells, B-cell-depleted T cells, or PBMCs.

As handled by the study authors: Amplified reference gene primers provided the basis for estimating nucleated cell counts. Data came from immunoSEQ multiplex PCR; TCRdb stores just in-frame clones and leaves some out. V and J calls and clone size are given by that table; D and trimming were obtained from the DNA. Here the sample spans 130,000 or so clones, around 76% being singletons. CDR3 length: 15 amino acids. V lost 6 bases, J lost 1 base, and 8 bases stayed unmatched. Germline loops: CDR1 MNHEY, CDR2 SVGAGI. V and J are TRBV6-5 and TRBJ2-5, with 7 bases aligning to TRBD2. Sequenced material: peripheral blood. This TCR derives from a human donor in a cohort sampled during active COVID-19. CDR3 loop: CASRGTSVGQETQYF. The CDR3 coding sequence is TGTGCCAGCAGAGGAACTAGCGTTGGCCAAGAGACCCAGTACTTC.